The 20 T cell receptor beta chains given below trace back to one sample, sequenced in a study of blood T cells in healthy people across ages. Primed by a sample-barcoded 5' primer and a J-beta primer mix, a second PCR proceeded for about 7 to 12 cycles. From the 5' RACE reads, TCRdb called clonotypes with MiXCR, one entry per CDR3 protein. The sample has about 780,000 distinct CDR3 sequences, 35% to 50% seen once. The sequencing input was blood. The receptor set was obtained from a man older than 75 in good health.

The rearrangement links TRBV7-8 to TRBJ2-7; 10 bases are a match to TRBD2. The J call may be mistaken, given a closer DNA end match to TRBJ2-5. The germline V gene encodes CDR1 SGHVS and CDR2 FQNEAQ. The CDR3 totals 15 residues. The DNA of the CDR3 is TGTGCCAGCAGCTTAAATAGCGGGAGGTCTGAGACCCAGTACTTC. Translating gives CASSLNSGRSETQYF.

The chain carries TRBV12-3 or TRBV12-4 and TRBJ2-1, with D possibly matching TRBD1 (6 bases). V shed 8 bases and J shed 0 bases, with 8 bases lying between them. The CDR3 covers 13 residues. The DNA for the CDR3 is TGTGCCAGCGGGACACCCTCCTACAATGAGCAGTTCTTC. Its translation: CASGTPSYNEQFF.

The rearrangement links TRBV29-1 to TRBJ2-3; 8 bases are shared with TRBD2. The junction had 8 bases not matched to a gene; V was cut back by 5 bases and J by 4 bases. Germline CDR1 SQVTM, CDR2 ANQGSEA. The CDR3 contains 14 residues. The CDR3 sequence is CSVQRESRADTQYF. In nucleotides, the CDR3 is TGCAGCGTTCAGCGGGAGTCCAGAGCAGATACGCAGTATTTT.

This clonotype occurred many times. The V and J genes are TRBV7-2 and TRBJ2-2; unclear D gene. The germline V and J ends were trimmed by 0 bases and 6 bases, with 5 bases remaining between them. This CDR3 region has 13 residues. Germline-derived CDR1 and CDR2 are SGHTA and FQGNSA. This chain's CDR3 is CASSLAKSGELFF. CDR3 coding DNA: TGTGCCAGCAGCTTAGCTAAATCCGGGGAGCTGTTTTTT.

This clonotype came up a few times. This chain uses TRBV5-5 with TRBJ2-1; 11 bases match TRBD2. The J segment lost 3 bases and the V segment lost 0 bases, leaving 2 bases of the junction unmatched. This CDR3 spans 16 amino acids. In germline, CDR1 is SGHKS, CDR2 YYEKEE (reference sequence). CDR3 loop: CASSLALAGVYNEQFF. The CDR3 DNA sequence: TGTGCCAGCAGCTTGGCACTAGCGGGAGTCTACAATGAGCAGTTCTTC. Combining the CDR3 with reference TRBV5-5 and TRBJ2-1 gives the whole variable domain DAGVTQSPTHLIKTRGQQVTLRCSPISGHKSVSWYQQVLGQGPQFIFQYYEKEERGRGNFPDRFSARQFPNYSSELNVNALLLGDSALYLCASSLALAGVYNEQFFGPGTRLTVL.

This clonotype was recorded a few times. The rearrangement links TRBV7-2 to TRBJ2-1; 10 bases map to TRBD2. The germline V gene encodes CDR1 SGHTA and CDR2 FQGNSA. Losses at the gene ends were 5 bases for V and 7 bases for J; bases not matched to a gene: 5. The CDR3 is 14 residues long. DNA of the CDR3: TGTGCCAGCAGCGCCAGCGGGAGGGCGAATGAGCAGTTCTTC. Its translation is CASSASGRANEQFF.

In its sample, this clonotype was seen a few times. This sequence joins TRBV29-1 and TRBJ2-3; D remains unclear. Germline lookup yields CDR1 SQVTM and CDR2 ANQGSEA. This CDR3 spans 13 amino acids. V lost 4 bases and J 1 base, leaving 9 bases between the germline ends. The CDR3 coding sequence is TGCAGCGTTGGCAGACGGCGCACAGATACGCAGTATTTT. It encodes CSVGRRRTDTQYF.

This chain joins TRBV20-1 and TRBJ2-1, with D perhaps TRBD2 (7 bases). The germline V and J ends were trimmed by 5 bases and 4 bases, with 18 bases remaining between them. Germline values: CDR1 DFQATT, CDR2 SNEGSKA (reference sequence). This CDR3 contains 15 residues. The CDR3 DNA reads as TGCAGTGCTTCCTCGGGGGGCTATACTTACAATGAGCAGTTCTTC. This sequence encodes CSASSGGYTYNEQFF.

The genes are TRBV7-2 and TRBJ2-7; tentative D call: TRBD2 (6 bases). V was clipped by 4 bases and J by 7 bases, with 20 bases between them. The germline V gene has CDR1 SGHTA and CDR2 FQGNSA. This CDR3 region has 15 residues. CDR3 in DNA: TGTGCCAGCAGCTCACAGTCCGGGACTCACCTTGAGCAGTACTTC. Translation: CASSSQSGTHLEQYF.

Worth noting for this clonotype: Since a much larger clone is just one base distant, this may be a read error. The rearrangement uses TRBV7-2 and TRBJ2-1, with 8 bases that match TRBD2. Germline V CDR1 and CDR2: SGHTA, FQGNSA. This CDR3 contains 15 residues. J lost 7 bases, V lost 8 bases, and 13 bases had no gene match. The CDR3: CASGSAGANRNEQFF. The CDR3 DNA is TGTGCCAGCGGCTCAGCGGGAGCCAACCGTAATGAGCAGTTCTTC.

A note on this clonotype: The junction does not match germline at one end; this may be a read error. This chain connects TRBV4-1 to TRBJ2-1; either TRBD1 or TRBD2 may fit D (5 bases each). This CDR3 comprises 15 residues. Per germline, CDR1 MGHRA and CDR2 YSYEKL. CDR3 protein: CASSPPGRGYDEQFF. DNA for the CDR3: TGCGCCAGCAGCCCTCCGGGACGGGGCTACGATGAGCAGTTCTTC.

This chain uses TRBV19 with TRBJ1-1; 9 nucleotides line up with TRBD1. Per the germline V gene, CDR1 is LNHDA and CDR2 is SQIVND (reference sequence). The CDR3 runs 14 residues. The V segment lost 5 bases and the J segment 5 bases; nucleotides outside the gene matches: 6. The CDR3: CASSQGQGTTEAFF. The CDR3 DNA reads TGTGCCAGTAGTCAAGGACAGGGGACGACTGAAGCTTTCTTT.

This clonotype has a handful of counts. This sequence may be a read error, since a much larger clone differs from it by one base. This chain links TRBV29-1 with TRBJ2-7; 12 bases match TRBD2. Germline-derived CDR1 and CDR2 are SQVTM and ANQGSEA. V dropped 3 bases and J dropped 7; count of bases not matched to a gene: 16. The CDR3 is 17 residues long. The CDR3 region is CSVETSGSSLMPDEQYF. The DNA of the CDR3 is TGCAGCGTTGAGACTAGCGGGAGCAGTCTTATGCCCGATGAGCAGTACTTC.

This rearrangement joins TRBV19 to TRBJ1-5; 10 bases are shared with TRBD1. The J segment lost 0 bases and the V segment lost 4 bases, leaving 6 bases of the junction unmatched. This CDR3 contains 17 residues. Germline V gives CDR1 LNHDA, CDR2 SQIVND (reference sequence). The CDR3 sequence is CASSSGTGVISNQPQHF. DNA for the CDR3: TGTGCCAGTAGTAGTGGGACAGGGGTTATTAGCAATCAGCCCCAGCATTTT.

This chain connects TRBV12-3 or TRBV12-4 to TRBJ2-5; D unresolved. The CDR3 totals 14 residues. Trimming removed 5 bases at V and 2 bases at J, with 12 bases between. The CDR3 region is CASSQGRRQETQYF. CDR3 DNA sequence: TGTGCCAGCAGTCAAGGCAGAAGACAAGAGACCCAGTACTTC.

This clonotype was found many times. The V gene is TRBV7-2, the J gene TRBJ1-2, with 8 bases lining up with TRBD1. V was pared by 3 bases and J by 3 bases, with 3 bases of the junction left unmatched. Germline CDR1 is SGHTA and CDR2 is FQGNSA. There are 14 residues in the CDR3. CDR3 sequence: CASSFLQGDYGYTF. The CDR3 DNA reads as TGTGCCAGCAGCTTCCTACAGGGGGACTATGGCTACACCTTC.

A few counts support this clonotype. The chain has TRBV7-3 and TRBJ1-4; tentative D call: TRBD1 (5 bases). The CDR3 runs 14 residues. Germline assignment: CDR1 SGHTA and CDR2 FQGTGA. V was pared by 5 bases and J by 8 bases, with 15 bases between. CDR3 region: CASSPGGFGEKLFF. CDR3 nucleotides: TGTGCCAGCAGCCCCGGGGGGTTCGGCGAAAAACTGTTTTTT.

V and J are TRBV29-1 and TRBJ2-5; D is undetermined. The V gene lost 7 bases and the J gene lost 0 bases, with 9 bases spanning the gap. This CDR3 is 12 amino acids long. Germline-derived CDR1 and CDR2 are SQVTM and ANQGSEA. The CDR3 protein is CSALVNQETQYF. DNA of the CDR3: TGCAGCGCCCTGGTCAACCAAGAGACCCAGTACTTC.

This clonotype was detected only a few times. The genes are TRBV20-1 and TRBJ1-1, with 8 bases aligning to TRBD1. V lost 3 bases and J lost 8; bases outside the gene matches: 2. The CDR3 runs to 11 residues. Germline V CDR1 and CDR2: DFQATT, SNEGSKA (reference sequence). The CDR3 coding sequence is TGCAGTGCTAGTAGGACAGGGGAAGCTTTCTTT. Its translation is CSASRTGEAFF.

Only a few counts were recorded for this clonotype. The chain uses TRBV7-2 and TRBJ2-7, with D uncertain. The V and J ends lost 4 bases and 4 bases respectively, with 17 bases between them. CDR3 length: 15 amino acids. Germline CDR1 SGHTA, CDR2 FQGNSA. The CDR3 loop is CASSSGPGESYEQYF. CDR3 nucleotides: TGTGCCAGCAGCTCGGGCCCAGGCGAATCATACGAGCAGTACTTC.